Following are 22 T cell receptor beta chains from one sample sequenced in a study of graft-versus-host responses after intestinal transplantation. Assay used: immunoSEQ multiplex PCR; TCRdb lists only in-frame clones, some missing. The sample includes around 100,000 clones, 87% of them seen just once. The antigens of these receptors remain unknown. The sample here was unstimulated CD4+ T cells sorted from spleen or lymph node cells, taken before intestinal transplant. These receptors came from a human donor who received an intestinal transplant.

V and J are TRBV7-3 and TRBJ1-5, with 9 bases identical to TRBD1. The CDR3 consists of 17 residues. Germline trimming cut 2 bases from V and 1 base from J; bases unmatched to any gene: 6. Germline loops: CDR1 SGHTA, CDR2 FQGTGA. The CDR3 here is CASSLDRDRASNQPQHF. The CDR3 DNA sequence: TGTGCCAGCAGCTTAGATCGGGACAGGGCGAGCAATCAGCCCCAGCATTTT.

This CDR3 reads CASSEVSGRARAYNEQFF. Here the CDR3 DNA reads TGTGCCAGCAGTGAAGTTAGCGGGAGGGCCAGGGCCTACAATGAGCAGTTCTTC. V is TRBV6-1 and J is TRBJ2-1, with 11 bases aligning to TRBD2. Per the germline V gene, CDR1 is MNHNS and CDR2 is SASEGT. CDR3 length: 18 amino acids. V trimming: 1 base; J trimming: 2 bases; junction bases outside the gene matches: 7.

The chain employs TRBV6-1 and TRBJ2-3; D is uncertain. The V and J ends lost 7 bases and 4 bases respectively, with 9 bases between them. From germline, CDR1 is MNHNS and CDR2 SASEGT. The CDR3 runs 12 residues. Here the CDR3 DNA reads TGTGCCAGCACCCAGTTCGCAGATACGCAGTATTTT. It codes for CASTQFADTQYF.

The chain joins TRBV7-6 to TRBJ1-1; TRBD1 might be the D (5 bases). Germline loops: CDR1 SGHVS, CDR2 FNYEAQ. The CDR3 has 14 residues. V was clipped by 2 bases and J by 5 bases, with 12 bases between them. The CDR3 DNA reads TGTGCCAGCAGCTTACGGCGGCAGGGTACTGAAGCTTTCTTT. It codes for CASSLRRQGTEAFF. Drawing the rest from reference TRBV7-6 and TRBJ1-1, the complete variable domain is GAGVSQSPRYKVTKRGQDVALRCDPISGHVSLYWYRQALGQGPEFLTYFNYEAQQDKSGLPNDRFSAERPEGSISTLTIQRTEQRDSAMYRCASSLRRQGTEAFFGQGTRLTVV.

This chain joins TRBV28 and TRBJ1-6; D not certain. The length of the CDR3 is 15 residues. V was pared by 5 bases and J by 10 bases, with 18 bases between. CDR1 is MDHEN, CDR2 SYDVKM, per germline. The CDR3, as DNA: TGTGCCAGCAGTCCCATCAGGTTGGGTGGATCACCCCTCCACTTT. Protein sequence: CASSPIRLGGSPLHF.

This chain joins TRBV7-9 and TRBJ2-7; D call uncertain. CDR1 is SEHNR and CDR2 is FQNEAQ in the germline V gene (reference sequence). Trimming took off 3 bases at V and 5 bases at J, with 8 bases between the two ends. There are 12 residues in the CDR3. CDR3 region: CASSLTGHEQYF. The CDR3 DNA reads as TGTGCCAGCAGCTTGACCGGTCACGAGCAGTACTTC.

Regarding this clone: Germline is not matched at one junction end, which may reflect a read error. The chain carries TRBV6-6 and TRBJ1-2, with D unresolved. The CDR3 length is 12 residues. Germline V gives CDR1 MNHNY, CDR2 SVGAGI (reference sequence). The CDR3, as DNA: TGTGCCACCAGAGTGGCCCGAAGGTCCTTAAGCTTC. Its protein is CATRVARRSLSF.

The gene calls are TRBV30 and TRBJ1-2; the D gene is possibly TRBD1 (5 bases). The V gene lost 4 bases and the J gene lost 6 bases, with 9 bases spanning the gap. Germline CDR1 reads GTSNPN; CDR2 reads SVGIG (reference sequence). The CDR3 has 11 amino acids. CDR3 coding DNA: TGTGCCTGGACAGGGTTGAATGGCTACACCTTC. As protein: CAWTGLNGYTF.

V and J are TRBV7-3 and TRBJ1-1, with D uncertain. CDR3 length: 13 residues. V was shortened by 5 bases and J by 0 bases, with 7 bases between the two germline ends. Germline V lookup: CDR1 SGHTA, CDR2 FQGTGA. Here the CDR3 DNA reads TGTGCCAGCAGCAAACACATGAACACTGAAGCTTTCTTT. Its protein is CASSKHMNTEAFF.

The chain carries TRBV19 and TRBJ1-1, with 7 bases aligning to TRBD1. Germline V gives CDR1 LNHDA, CDR2 SQIVND (reference sequence). V gave up 6 bases and J gave up 0 bases; unmatched junction bases: 7. The CDR3 contains 15 residues. In nucleotides, the CDR3 is TGTGCCAGTAGGGGGGACAGAACCATGAACACTGAAGCTTTCTTT. This gives the protein CASRGDRTMNTEAFF.

This chain links TRBV9 with TRBJ1-6, with 8 bases lining up with TRBD1. Germline CDR1 is SGDLS and CDR2 is YYNGEE. The CDR3 covers 14 residues. V shed 2 bases and J 10 bases; nucleotides not matched to a gene: 5. CDR3 nucleotides: TGTGCCAGCAGCGTGCAGGGGGCAGGATCACCCCTCCACTTT. Translating it yields CASSVQGAGSPLHF.

This chain connects TRBV11-2 to TRBJ1-6; D may be TRBD1 (6 bases). V was trimmed by 5 bases and J by 7 bases, leaving 12 bases between them. CDR1 and CDR2 (germline): SGHAT, FQNNGV. CDR3 size: 14 residues. In DNA form, the CDR3 reads TGTGCCAGCAGCGTCGACAGGCTGAATTCACCCCTCCACTTT. This sequence encodes CASSVDRLNSPLHF.

The chain uses TRBV6-1 and TRBJ2-7, with 7 positions matching TRBD1. Germline lookup yields CDR1 MNHNS and CDR2 SASEGT. The CDR3 spans 15 residues. V lost 5 bases and J lost 4; bases outside the gene matches: 11. The CDR3 bases are TGTGCCAGCAGTCACAGGGGTGGCGGCACGTACGAGCAGTACTTC. It codes for CASSHRGGGTYEQYF.

The J gene is TRBJ1-1, the V gene TRBV4-1; D ambiguous. Germline CDR1 MGHRA, CDR2 YSYEKL. The CDR3 spans 16 residues. Trimming took 0 bases from V and 4 from J, leaving 15 bases between them. CDR3 DNA sequence: TGCGCCAGCAGCCAAGATAGAACTCGGTGGGGCACTGAAGCTTTCTTT. Its protein is CASSQDRTRWGTEAFF.

The chain carries TRBV7-9 and TRBJ1-2; D perhaps matches TRBD1 (6 bases). V lost 7 bases, J lost 4 bases, and 16 bases lay in between. Germline loops: CDR1 SEHNR, CDR2 FQNEAQ (reference sequence). The CDR3 spans 14 residues. The DNA for the CDR3 is TGTGCCAGCACGCAAATCGGGGGGGCCTATGGCTACACCTTC. Its translation is CASTQIGGAYGYTF.

This chain joins TRBV27 and TRBJ2-7, with 7 bases lining up with TRBD1. J gave up 3 bases and V 0 bases, and 5 bases lay outside the gene matches. The CDR3 runs to 15 residues. Germline lookup yields CDR1 MNHEY and CDR2 SMNVEV (reference sequence). CDR3 residues: CASSLSKDRRYEQYF. CDR3 DNA sequence: TGTGCCAGCAGTTTATCGAAGGACAGGCGCTACGAGCAGTACTTC.

This clone was seen a handful of times. This chain connects TRBV5-1 to TRBJ1-1; D possibly corresponds to TRBD1 (5 bases). CDR1 and CDR2 (germline): SGHRS, YFSETQ. Trimming shortened V by 3 bases and J by 3 bases, and 15 bases separated the two germline ends. CDR3 size: 15 residues. The CDR3 spells CASSWKGRSDTEAFF. The CDR3 bases are TGCGCCAGCAGCTGGAAGGGGCGGTCGGACACTGAAGCTTTCTTT. The variable domain in full, completed from reference TRBV5-1 and TRBJ1-1, reads KAGVTQTPRYLIKTRGQQVTLSCSPISGHRSVSWYQQTPGQGLQFLFEYFSETQRNKGNFPGRFSGRQFSNSRSEMNVSTLELGDSALYLCASSWKGRSDTEAFFGQGTRLTVV.

The rearrangement uses TRBV19 and TRBJ2-4; the D gene could be TRBD1 or TRBD2 (5 bases each). CDR3 length equals 13 residues. Trimming removed 5 bases from V and 2 bases from J, with 7 bases in between. Germline V gives CDR1 LNHDA, CDR2 SQIVND (reference sequence). The CDR3 region has the DNA TGTGCCAGTAGTGAGGGGCCCAAAAACATTCAGTACTTC. It codes for CASSEGPKNIQYF. Full variable domain (missing parts from reference TRBV19 and TRBJ2-4): DGGITQSPKYLFRKEGQNVTLSCEQNLNHDAMYWYRQDPGQGLRLIYYSQIVNDFQKGDIAEGYSVSREKKESFPLTVTSAQKNPTAFYLCASSEGPKNIQYFGAGTRLSVL.

The chain employs TRBV4-1 and TRBJ2-3; 12 positions match TRBD2. This CDR3 region has 15 residues. Germline CDR1 MGHRA, CDR2 YSYEKL. The trim removed 4 bases at V and 4 bases at J, leaving 3 bases unmatched. CDR3 sequence: CASSLRLAGADTQYF. The CDR3 region has the DNA TGCGCCAGCAGCCTCCGACTAGCGGGGGCAGATACGCAGTATTTT.

The CDR3: CASSERAYSYEQYF. CDR3 DNA sequence: TGTGCCAGCAGTGAAAGGGCGTACAGCTACGAGCAGTACTTC. This chain uses TRBV6-5 with TRBJ2-7; D uncertain. CDR3 size: 14 residues. Deletions cut 5 bases from V and 3 bases from J, with 14 bases between. Germline CDR1 MNHEY, CDR2 SVGAGI.

This rearrangement joins TRBV5-5 to TRBJ1-5, with D possibly matching TRBD1 (6 bases). The CDR3 consists of 16 residues. Trimming left V 0 bases short and J 6 bases short, with 16 bases between. Germline CDR1 SGHKS, CDR2 YYEKEE (reference sequence). The CDR3 DNA is TGTGCCAGCAGCTTGGACAGGGTAGGCTCTGGTCAGCCCCAGCATTTT. Its translation is CASSLDRVGSGQPQHF.

The count of this clone is one. The genes are TRBV27 and TRBJ1-3; tentatively, D is TRBD1 (6 bases). Germline V gene data show CDR1 as MNHEY and CDR2 as SMNVEV (reference sequence). The V gene lost 6 bases and the J gene lost 4 bases, with 13 bases spanning the gap. The CDR3 is 14 amino acids. The CDR3 here is CASRSQGIGNTIYF. As DNA, the CDR3 is TGTGCCAGCAGATCACAGGGCATAGGAAACACCATATATTTT.